These 32 T cell receptor beta chains came from one sample sequenced in a study of cytomegalovirus exposure and HLA in healthy donors. 60 Vbeta and 13 Jbeta primers were used in PCR. Data came from immunoSEQ multiplex PCR; TCRdb stores just in-frame clones and leaves some out. The sample consists of 90,000 to 100,000 clones, roughly 71% of them appearing once. The sequenced material came from PBMCs. The origin of the receptors is a man in his forties or fifties in good health and CMV-seronegative.

The V and J genes are TRBV5-1 and TRBJ1-1; 9 nucleotides align to TRBD1. The germline CDR1 and CDR2 sequences are SGHRS and YFSETQ. This CDR3 has 14 amino acids. V lost 5 bases to trimming and J lost 3 bases; unmatched junction nucleotides: 5. CDR3 region: CASRPDRGDTEAFF. Here the CDR3 DNA reads TGCGCCAGCAGACCGGACAGGGGAGACACTGAAGCTTTCTTT.

V gene TRBV28 combines with J gene TRBJ1-5; a weak D match, TRBD1 (6 bases). From germline, CDR1 is MDHEN and CDR2 SYDVKM. CDR3 length: 17 amino acids. The ends were cut back, 1 base at V and 7 bases at J, with 20 bases in the middle. Written as DNA, the CDR3 is TGTGCCAGCAGTTTATTTAGTATCAGGACAGCCAAACAGCCCCAGCATTTT. As protein: CASSLFSIRTAKQPQHF.

The chain employs TRBV6-5 and TRBJ1-3, with a possible D match to TRBD1 (6 bases). The CDR3 covers 13 residues. The germline CDR1 and CDR2 sequences are MNHEY and SVGAGI. Between the trimmed V and J ends, which lost 2 bases and 4 bases, there was a span of 6 bases. CDR3 nucleotide sequence: TGTGCCAGCAGTTACAGGGGGGGAAACACCATATATTTT. Its protein product is CASSYRGGNTIYF.

This chain uses TRBV5-1 with TRBJ1-2; TRBD1 aligns across 8 bases. The CDR3 is made up of 14 amino acids. In germline, CDR1 is SGHRS, CDR2 YFSETQ. V gave up 0 bases and J gave up 7 bases; unmatched junction bases: 5. The CDR3, as DNA: TGCGCCAGCAGCTTGGAATCAGGGGGCCTTGGCTACACCTTC. Translating it yields CASSLESGGLGYTF. Supplemented by reference TRBV5-1 and TRBJ1-2, the full variable domain reads KAGVTQTPRYLIKTRGQQVTLSCSPISGHRSVSWYQQTPGQGLQFLFEYFSETQRNKGNFPGRFSGRQFSNSRSEMNVSTLELGDSALYLCASSLESGGLGYTFGSGTRLTVV.

To note about this clone: One junction end does not reproduce the germline sequence, and a read error may be involved. The chain couples TRBV7-7 to TRBJ2-3; 8 positions match TRBD2. The length of the CDR3 is 16 residues. CDR1 is SSHAT and CDR2 is FNYEAQ in the germline V gene (reference sequence). The CDR3 nucleotides are TGTGCTAGCAGCCTGGGGGGACTAGGGGGCACAGATACGCAGTATTTT. It yields the protein CASSLGGLGGTDTQYF.

The sample holds one count of this clone. The chain is built from TRBV5-4 and TRBJ2-6, with D possibly TRBD2 on 5 matching bases. The CDR3 length is 17 residues. Germline-derived CDR1 and CDR2 are SGHNT and YYREEE (reference sequence). V lost 4 bases, J lost 7 bases, and 21 bases lay in between. CDR3 sequence: CASSTKDFPLGANVLTF. For the CDR3, the DNA is TGTGCCAGCAGCACGAAGGACTTTCCTCTGGGCGCCAACGTCCTGACTTTC. Looking up the rest from reference TRBV5-4 and TRBJ2-6 gives the full variable domain: ETGVTQSPTHLIKTRGQQVTLRCSSQSGHNTVSWYQQALGQGPQFIFQYYREEENGRGNFPPRFSGLQFPNYSSELNVNALELDDSALYLCASSTKDFPLGANVLTFGAGSRLTVL.

This clone was observed a few times. The chain recombines TRBV19 with TRBJ2-1, with 11 positions matching TRBD1. V shed 5 bases and J 6 bases; nucleotides not matched to a gene: 3. This CDR3 region has 14 residues. CDR1 and CDR2 (germline): LNHDA, SQIVND (reference sequence). The DNA for the CDR3 is TGTGCCAGTAGTGCGGGACAGGGGGGCAATGAGCAGTTCTTC. Protein product: CASSAGQGGNEQFF.

In DNA, the CDR3 is TGTGCCAGCAGCTTGACAGGGGACGAGCAGTACTTC. Protein sequence: CASSLTGDEQYF. The chain carries TRBV7-6 and TRBJ2-7, with TRBD1 matching over 8 bases. Germline-derived CDR1 and CDR2 are SGHVS and FNYEAQ. V dropped 3 bases and J dropped 5; count of bases not matched to a gene: 0. The CDR3 covers 12 residues.

This chain connects TRBV5-6 to TRBJ2-2; D is perhaps TRBD1 (6 bases). V lost 2 bases to trimming and J lost 6 bases, with 11 bases between them. This CDR3 is built from 14 residues. Germline V lookup: CDR1 SGHDT, CDR2 YYEEEE. In nucleotides, the CDR3 is TGTGCCAGCAGCTTACAGGGCGGGCCCGGGGAGCTGTTTTTT. Its translation is CASSLQGGPGELFF.

The rearrangement uses TRBV9 and TRBJ1-3, with TRBD1 matching over 11 bases. This CDR3 is built from 18 residues. Germline-derived CDR1 and CDR2 are SGDLS and YYNGEE. V lost 2 bases and J lost 4; bases outside the gene matches: 11. CDR3 loop: CASSVSPGQGAGGNTIYF. The DNA for the CDR3 is TGTGCCAGCAGCGTCTCCCCCGGACAGGGGGCTGGAGGAAACACCATATATTTT.

The genes are TRBV9 and TRBJ1-5; D is perhaps TRBD1 (5 bases). There are 13 residues in the CDR3. Trimming pared 3 bases from V and 2 bases from J, leaving 6 bases between. Per germline, CDR1 SGDLS and CDR2 YYNGEE. The CDR3 region has the DNA TGTGCCAGCAGCGCACAGGGCAATCAGCCCCAGCATTTT. Protein product: CASSAQGNQPQHF.

The V gene is TRBV18, the J gene TRBJ1-1; D not certain. Trimming pared 1 base from V and 4 bases from J, leaving 10 bases between. The CDR3 has 14 residues. The germline V gene has CDR1 KGHSH and CDR2 LQKENI. CDR3 residues: CASSPLGEGTEAFF. In DNA form, the CDR3 reads TGTGCCAGCTCACCACTCGGAGAGGGCACTGAAGCTTTCTTT. The full variable domain, with the rest looked up from reference TRBV18 and TRBJ1-1, is NAGVMQNPRHLVRRRGQEARLRCSPMKGHSHVYWYRQLPEEGLKFMVYLQKENIIDESGMPKERFSAEFPKEGPSILRIQQVVRGDSAAYFCASSPLGEGTEAFFGQGTRLTVV.

In this sample, this clone turned up a few times. The chain couples TRBV11-2 to TRBJ2-5; D is unclear. Germline CDR1 is SGHAT and CDR2 is FQNNGV. Trimming removed 4 bases at V and 7 bases at J, with 16 bases between. CDR3 size: 14 residues. This chain's CDR3 is CASSSYYELGTQYF. CDR3 sequence (DNA): TGTGCCAGCAGCTCATACTACGAGCTGGGGACCCAGTACTTC.

The CDR3 DNA sequence: TGTGCCAGCAGTGCTCCGGGACAGGGATCGGAGACCCAGTACTTC. Its protein is CASSAPGQGSETQYF. The chain couples TRBV28 to TRBJ2-5; 9 positions agree with TRBD1. V shed 5 bases and J 5 bases; nucleotides not matched to a gene: 9. The germline V gene encodes CDR1 MDHEN and CDR2 SYDVKM. The CDR3 loop spans 15 amino acids.

This rearrangement joins TRBV2 to TRBJ1-6; D gene uncertain. The V gene's germline CDR1 is SNHLY and CDR2 FYNNEI. CDR3 length equals 13 residues. Trimming stripped 4 bases from V and 10 bases from J, with 11 bases between. CDR3 nucleotides: TGTGCCAGCAGTGCAAGTGGCTCATCACCCCTCCACTTT. Translating gives CASSASGSSPLHF.

The chain recombines TRBV5-6 with TRBJ2-1, with 15 bases aligning to TRBD2. The J segment lost 4 bases and the V segment lost 5 bases, leaving 10 bases of the junction unmatched. Germline CDR1 is SGHDT and CDR2 is YYEEEE. The CDR3 is 18 residues long. CDR3 region: CASRTGTSGRKWYNEQFF. The CDR3, as DNA: TGTGCCAGCAGAACCGGGACTAGCGGGAGGAAGTGGTACAATGAGCAGTTCTTC.

The chain has TRBV18 and TRBJ2-7; D not resolved. This CDR3 comprises 12 residues. V lost 5 bases and J lost 5, with 10 bases in between. CDR1 and CDR2 (germline): KGHSH, LQKENI. CDR3 DNA: TGTGCCAGCTCAAGTCTGGGCCACGAGCAGTACGTC. Translated: CASSSLGHEQYV.

CDR3 protein: CASSTWTGDTYNEQFF. The CDR3 region has the DNA TGTGCCAGCAGTACGTGGACAGGGGATACCTACAATGAGCAGTTCTTC. The V and J genes are TRBV25-1 and TRBJ2-1; 9 nucleotides match TRBD1. The V and J ends lost 5 bases and 2 bases, in that order; junction bases with no gene match: 7. The germline V gene has CDR1 MGHDK and CDR2 SYGVNS. CDR3 size: 16 residues.

The chain links TRBV15 to TRBJ2-5, with TRBD2 matching 12 bases. Germline loops: CDR1 LNHNV, CDR2 YYDKDF (reference sequence). This CDR3 contains 15 residues. V shed 2 bases, J shed 5 bases, and the junction held 3 bases outside the gene matches. The CDR3 here is CATSRTGTSGETQYF. As DNA, the CDR3 is TGTGCCACCAGCAGAACCGGGACTAGCGGGGAGACCCAGTACTTC.

This rearrangement joins TRBV28 to TRBJ2-7; D may be TRBD2 (5 bases). Germline CDR1 reads MDHEN; CDR2 reads SYDVKM. Trimming cost V 6 bases and J 2 bases, with 17 bases left between them. This CDR3 region has 15 residues. CDR3 region: CASSAPRRGTYEQYV. The CDR3 DNA sequence: TGTGCCAGCAGCGCCCCCCGCCGGGGAACCTACGAGCAGTACGTC.

The chain is built from TRBV7-2 and TRBJ1-6; perhaps TRBD1 as D (5 bases). V was trimmed by 4 bases and J by 6 bases, leaving 13 bases between them. CDR1 SGHTA and CDR2 FQGNSA come from the germline V gene. The CDR3 covers 15 residues. Written as DNA, the CDR3 is TGTGCCAGCAGCTCACCAGGGTTACGTAATTCACCCCTCCACTTT. Translated, it gives CASSSPGLRNSPLHF.

The CDR3 is CASSSAGYEKLFF. The DNA for the CDR3 is TGTGCCAGCAGCTCGGCAGGATATGAAAAACTGTTTTTT. The chain uses TRBV5-6 and TRBJ1-4; D is uncertain. The CDR3 sequence is 13 residues long. Per the germline V gene, CDR1 is SGHDT and CDR2 is YYEEEE. V was clipped by 3 bases and J by 6 bases, with 9 bases between them.

The gene calls are TRBV29-1 and TRBJ2-7, with 8 bases that match TRBD1. Per the germline V gene, CDR1 is SQVTM and CDR2 is ANQGSEA. CDR3 length: 13 amino acids. J lost 6 bases, V lost 7 bases, and 11 bases had no gene match. The CDR3 sequence is CSAAGGLVSEQYF. The CDR3 region has the DNA TGCAGCGCAGCAGGGGGCCTTGTCAGCGAGCAGTACTTC.

The CDR3 region is CASSYPPRLEQETQYF. In DNA form, the CDR3 reads TGTGCCAGCAGTTATCCGCCGCGACTGGAACAAGAGACCCAGTACTTC. The chain joins TRBV6-6 to TRBJ2-5; D gene uncertain. CDR1 MNHNY and CDR2 SVGAGI come from the germline V gene (reference sequence). The germline V and J ends were trimmed by 3 bases and 2 bases, with 16 bases remaining between them. The CDR3 sequence is 16 residues long.

V is TRBV7-2 and J is TRBJ2-4; D is unresolved. Germline V gene sequence: CDR1 SGHTA, CDR2 FQGNSA. There are 14 residues in the CDR3. Trimming left V 3 bases short and J 0 bases short, with 6 bases between. CDR3 in amino acids: CASSLAPAKNIQYF. The CDR3, as DNA: TGTGCCAGCAGCTTGGCTCCAGCCAAAAACATTCAGTACTTC.

V is TRBV4-2 and J is TRBJ1-1, with unresolved D. Germline V gene lookup returns CDR1 LGHNA and CDR2 YNFKEQ. Trimming took 4 bases from V and 4 from J, leaving 16 bases between them. This CDR3 spans 15 amino acids. CDR3 loop: CASSLTAGGSTEAFF. CDR3 nucleotide sequence: TGTGCCAGCAGCCTAACCGCAGGAGGTAGCACTGAAGCTTTCTTT.

V and J are TRBV10-1 and TRBJ1-6; D perhaps matches TRBD1 (5 bases). Trimming left V 7 bases short and J 4 bases short, with 17 bases between. The CDR3 length is 16 residues. Per the germline V gene, CDR1 is WNHNN and CDR2 is SYGVQD (reference sequence). The CDR3 DNA reads as TGCGCCAGCACCGGGACTCCGGGGGGATATAATTCACCCCTCCACTTT. As protein: CASTGTPGGYNSPLHF.

As to this clone: The same CDR3 can be traced to other DNA sequences in this sample. V and J are TRBV7-9 and TRBJ2-5; D may be TRBD2 (5 bases). CDR3 length: 15 amino acids. CDR1 SEHNR and CDR2 FQNEAQ come from the germline V gene (reference sequence). Trimming removed 1 base at V and 3 bases at J, with 12 bases between. The CDR3 spells CASSLGLAGEETQYF. As DNA, the CDR3 is TGTGCCAGCAGCTTAGGTCTAGCTGGGGAAGAGACCCAGTACTTC.

The sample holds a few counts of this clone. The chain is built from TRBV28 and TRBJ2-7, with 12 nucleotides matching TRBD2. CDR1 is MDHEN and CDR2 is SYDVKM in the germline V gene. The J segment lost 3 bases and the V segment lost 7 bases, leaving 10 bases of the junction unmatched. There are 16 residues in the CDR3. In DNA, the CDR3 is TGTGCCAGCACCGAGGGAACTAGCGGGAGGAACTACGAGCAGTACGTC. It encodes CASTEGTSGRNYEQYV.

The V call is TRBV5-1, the J call TRBJ2-2; 11 nucleotides agree with TRBD1. This CDR3 has 16 residues. From germline, CDR1 is SGHRS and CDR2 YFSETQ. The V and J ends lost 3 bases and 2 bases, in that order; junction bases with no gene match: 3. The CDR3 DNA follows: TGCGCCAGCAGCTGGGGGACAGGGGGAAACACCGGGGAGCTGTTTTTT. Protein: CASSWGTGGNTGELFF.

This clone was counted only a few times. The gene calls are TRBV28 and TRBJ1-5; 9 bases match TRBD1. After removal of 5 bases from V and 5 bases from J, the junction contained 7 bases not matched to a gene. CDR1 and CDR2 from the germline V gene are MDHEN and SYDVKM. The CDR3 has 15 amino acids. The CDR3: CASSRGQGWYQPQHF. As DNA, the CDR3 is TGTGCCAGCAGTCGGGGACAGGGATGGTATCAGCCCCAGCATTTT.

The chain joins TRBV4-3 to TRBJ2-1; D remains unclear. V dropped 4 bases and J dropped 4 bases, with 8 bases sitting between them. Germline V gene lookup returns CDR1 LGHNA and CDR2 YSLEER. This CDR3 contains 13 residues. CDR3 sequence (DNA): TGCGCCAGCAGCCCCTTGACTTACAATGAGCAGTTCTTC. As protein: CASSPLTYNEQFF.